The 21 T cell receptor beta chains reported below all come from one sample, sequenced in a study of shared clonotypes between healthy human individuals. CD8 cells classed as naive were CD45RO-negative and positively selected for CCR7, excluding terminally differentiated effector memory CD45RA+ cells. Repertoires were generated with immunoSEQ multiplex PCR, while TCRdb's copy carries only in-frame clones and drops some. The sample yields approximately 650,000 clones, just under 97% seen once. Sequencing was carried out using naive CD8+ T cells sorted from blood. The origin of the receptors is a woman aged 30 to 39 in good health.

V and J are TRBV5-1 and TRBJ2-5; 8 nucleotides line up with TRBD2. The J call may be in error: the DNA end matches TRBJ2-7 better. The CDR3 is made up of 13 amino acids. Germline CDR1 reads SGHRS; CDR2 reads YFSETQ. CDR3 DNA sequence: TGCGCCAGCAGCTGGGCGGGAGGAATCGAGCAGTACTTC. It specifies CASSWAGGIEQYF.

J is TRBJ2-5 and V is TRBV30, with D possibly TRBD2 on 6 matching bases. Germline-derived CDR1 and CDR2 are GTSNPN and SVGIG (reference sequence). V was cut by 6 bases and J by 2 bases, with 16 bases left in between. The CDR3 extends over 14 amino acids. The CDR3 bases are TGTGCCTGCAAGAGGATAGCGGAACAAGAGACCCAGTACTTC. Its translation is CACKRIAEQETQYF. The entire variable domain, with the rest obtained from reference TRBV30 and TRBJ2-5, is as follows: SQTIHQWPATLVQPVGSPLSLECTVEGTSNPNLYWYRQAAGRGLQLLFYSVGIGQISSEVPQNLSASRPQDRQFILSSKKLLLSDSGFYLCACKRIAEQETQYFGPGTRLLVL.

The V and J genes are TRBV28 and TRBJ2-5, with TRBD2 as a possible D gene (6 bases). The J call may be faulty, since TRBJ2-7 better matches the DNA end. Per the germline V gene, CDR1 is MDHEN and CDR2 is SYDVKM. The CDR3 is 12 residues long. CDR3 in DNA: TGTGCCAGCAGTGCTGGGACTTACGAGCAGTACTTC. Its translation: CASSAGTYEQYF.

The chain links TRBV5-6 to TRBJ2-2; D is uncertain. In germline, CDR1 is SGHDT, CDR2 YYEEEE. Trimming cost V 0 bases and J 1 base, with 7 bases left between them. The CDR3 has 15 amino acids. CDR3 in DNA: TGTGCCAGCAGCTTGGGACTTATGAACACCGGGGAGCTGTTTTTT. The encoded protein is CASSLGLMNTGELFF.

V and J are TRBV11-2 and TRBJ2-7; D gene uncertain. V was trimmed by 5 bases and J by 2 bases, leaving 16 bases between them. Germline V lookup: CDR1 SGHAT, CDR2 FQNNGV. The CDR3 contains 15 residues. The chain's CDR3 is CASSGRTGPTYEQYF. The CDR3 DNA follows: TGTGCCAGCAGCGGGCGGACCGGCCCCACCTACGAGCAGTACTTC.

The chain combines TRBV28 with TRBJ1-2, with D uncertain. There are 15 residues in the CDR3. Germline CDR1 reads MDHEN; CDR2 reads SYDVKM. Trimming removed 7 bases from V and 4 bases from J, with 19 bases in between. As DNA, the CDR3 is TGTGCCAGCATCCCGGTGGCAGGATCCGGCTATGGCTACACCTTC. Protein product: CASIPVAGSGYGYTF.

This chain links TRBV19 with TRBJ1-5, with D maybe TRBD1 (5 bases). This CDR3 has 15 amino acids. CDR1 is LNHDA and CDR2 is SQIVND in the germline V gene (reference sequence). V lost 1 base, J lost 6 bases, and 13 bases lay in between. Here the CDR3 reads CASSIVWGPGQPQHF. CDR3 sequence (DNA): TGTGCCAGTAGTATAGTTTGGGGCCCAGGTCAGCCCCAGCATTTT.

This rearrangement joins TRBV2 to TRBJ1-2; D possibly corresponds to TRBD1 (6 bases). The V gene's germline CDR1 is SNHLY and CDR2 FYNNEI. Trimming pared 4 bases from V and 6 bases from J, leaving 12 bases between. The CDR3 contains 13 residues. CDR3 residues: CASSGRGGDGYTF. The CDR3 coding sequence is TGTGCCAGCAGTGGCAGGGGAGGAGATGGCTACACCTTC.

Details on this clone: One junction end does not reproduce the germline sequence, and a read error may be involved. This chain links TRBV10-3 with TRBJ2-1, with 8 bases matching TRBD2. CDR1 is ENHRY, CDR2 SYGVKD, per germline. The CDR3 is made up of 16 amino acids. The CDR3 nucleotides are TGTGCCATCAGTGAGAGGAGCGGGAGCTCCGACAATGAGCAGTTCTTC. Amino acids: CAISERSGSSDNEQFF.

CDR3 coding DNA: TGTGCCAGCAGTTTATCGTATTCCGGACCTGGAAACACCATATATTTT. Its translation: CASSLSYSGPGNTIYF. The chain combines TRBV27 with TRBJ1-3; D remains unclear. Germline V gene lookup returns CDR1 MNHEY and CDR2 SMNVEV (reference sequence). V shed 0 bases and J shed 2 bases, with 11 bases lying between them. This CDR3 has 16 amino acids.

The chain links TRBV5-4 to TRBJ2-7, with a weak D call TRBD2 (5 bases). The CDR3 covers 14 residues. V lost 0 bases to trimming and J lost 1 base, with 8 bases between them. Germline values: CDR1 SGHNT, CDR2 YYREEE (reference sequence). CDR3 bases: TGTGCCAGCAGCTTGGGAGGGTTTTCCTACGAGCAGTACTTC. This translates into CASSLGGFSYEQYF.

V usage is TRBV6-4 and J usage is TRBJ2-7; TRBD2 matches at 7 bases. This CDR3 has 17 residues. V lost 2 bases and J lost 2; bases outside the gene matches: 12. From germline, CDR1 is MRHNA and CDR2 SNTAGT. CDR3 sequence (DNA): TGTGCCAGCAGTGACCTGAATACCGGGACTACAACCTACGAGCAGTACTTC. It yields the protein CASSDLNTGTTTYEQYF.

This clone was observed a single time. The chain combines TRBV27 with TRBJ2-1; 7 nucleotides agree with TRBD1. Per germline, CDR1 MNHEY and CDR2 SMNVEV (reference sequence). The V and J ends lost 7 bases and 3 bases, in that order; junction bases with no gene match: 6. The length of the CDR3 is 14 residues. In nucleotides, the CDR3 is TGTGCCAGCACCACCCAGGGGGTCTACAATGAGCAGTTCTTC. Its translation is CASTTQGVYNEQFF.

The rearrangement uses TRBV9 and TRBJ2-7; the D gene is possibly TRBD1 (6 bases). There are 14 residues in the CDR3. The germline V gene encodes CDR1 SGDLS and CDR2 YYNGEE. The germline V and J ends were trimmed by 1 base and 6 bases, with 14 bases remaining between them. DNA of the CDR3: TGTGCCAGCAGCGTATGGTCAGGGGTAGGCGAGCAGTACTTC. This encodes CASSVWSGVGEQYF.

V usage is TRBV5-6 and J usage is TRBJ2-6; unclear D gene. Germline V CDR1 and CDR2: SGHDT, YYEEEE. This CDR3 comprises 15 residues. V lost 4 bases to trimming and J lost 3 bases, with 11 bases between them. The CDR3 DNA sequence: TGTGCCAGCAGCCTCCTTCTGGGTGGGGCCAACGTCCTGACTTTC. Protein: CASSLLLGGANVLTF.

The rearrangement uses TRBV11-2 and TRBJ2-1; D is unclear. Germline V gene sequence: CDR1 SGHAT, CDR2 FQNNGV. This CDR3 has 12 residues. Trimming left V 8 bases short and J 10 bases short, with 15 bases between. This CDR3 is CASSIGSLEQFF. In DNA form, the CDR3 reads TGTGCCAGCTCCATAGGTTCTCTCGAGCAGTTCTTC.

This chain uses TRBV28 with TRBJ2-3; tentative D call: TRBD1 (5 bases). The germline gives CDR1 MDHEN, CDR2 SYDVKM. CDR3 length: 15 residues. V was shortened by 1 base and J by 0 bases, with 8 bases between the two germline ends. In DNA, the CDR3 is TGTGCCAGCAGTTTATACCGACAGAGCACAGATACGCAGTATTTT. Encoded protein: CASSLYRQSTDTQYF.

This clone was observed a handful of times. V and J are TRBV28 and TRBJ2-7; unclear D gene. Germline loops: CDR1 MDHEN, CDR2 SYDVKM. The CDR3 covers 14 residues. The V end lost 2 bases, the J end lost 5 bases, and 13 bases lay between the germline ends. In DNA, the CDR3 is TGTGCCAGCAGTTTAAATCTGGGTAGGGACGAGCAGTACTTC. Translation: CASSLNLGRDEQYF.

A single count supports this clone. The chain recombines TRBV4-1 with TRBJ2-1; 11 bases map to TRBD2. Germline loops: CDR1 MGHRA, CDR2 YSYEKL. Trimming took 3 bases from V and 3 from J; bases not matched to a gene: 1. The CDR3 sequence is 15 residues long. CDR3 loop: CASSHTSGSYNEQFF. The CDR3 nucleotides read TGCGCCAGCAGCCATACTAGCGGGAGCTACAATGAGCAGTTCTTC.

Concerning this clone itself: Other DNA sequences from this sample encode an identical CDR3 as well. The V gene is TRBV5-4, the J gene TRBJ2-7, with TRBD2 identical over 10 bases. With V trimmed by 5 bases and J by 2 bases, 1 base remained unmatched. This CDR3 spans 13 amino acids. Germline lookup yields CDR1 SGHNT and CDR2 YYREEE (reference sequence). CDR3 sequence: CASSTSGTYEQYF. Written as DNA, the CDR3 is TGTGCCAGCAGTACTAGCGGGACCTACGAGCAGTACTTC.

The rearrangement joins TRBV28 to TRBJ1-5, with D tentatively TRBD1 (6 bases). CDR1 and CDR2 from the germline V gene are MDHEN and SYDVKM. With 3 bases removed from V and 7 bases from J, the gap between germline ends came to 13 bases. This CDR3 is 14 amino acids long. The CDR3 DNA reads TGTGCCAGCAGTTTTACAGGGACCAACCAGCCCCAGCATTTT. This encodes CASSFTGTNQPQHF.